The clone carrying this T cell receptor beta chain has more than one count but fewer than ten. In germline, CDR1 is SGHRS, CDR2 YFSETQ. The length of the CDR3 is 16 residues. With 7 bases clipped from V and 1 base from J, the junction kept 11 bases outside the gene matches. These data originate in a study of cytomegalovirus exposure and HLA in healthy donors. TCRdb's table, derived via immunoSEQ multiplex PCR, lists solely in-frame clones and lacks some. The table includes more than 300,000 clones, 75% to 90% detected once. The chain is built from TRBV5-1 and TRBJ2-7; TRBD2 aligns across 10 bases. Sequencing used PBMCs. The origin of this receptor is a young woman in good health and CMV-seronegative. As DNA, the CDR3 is TGCGCCAGCTCTAAGAGTCCGGGACTAGCGTCCTACGAGCAGTACTTC. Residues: CASSKSPGLASYEQYF. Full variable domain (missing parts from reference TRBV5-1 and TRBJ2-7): KAGVTQTPRYLIKTRGQQVTLSCSPISGHRSVSWYQQTPGQGLQFLFEYFSETQRNKGNFPGRFSGRQFSNSRSEMNVSTLELGDSALYLCASSKSPGLASYEQYFGPGTRLTVT.